One and the same sample provided the 8 T cell receptor beta chains below, sequenced in a study of blood T cell repertoires in COVID-19. Sequencing used immunoSEQ multiplex PCR; TCRdb keeps in-frame clones, though not all of them. Of about 260,000 clones detected, over 80% appear once; the ten largest clones hold about 1.6%. Sequenced input: peripheral blood. The receptors come from a woman aged 40 to 50 who had recovered from COVID-19.

This clone showed up just a few times. The V and J genes are TRBV6-5 and TRBJ1-5, with 7 bases fitting TRBD1. This CDR3 spans 14 amino acids. The germline V gene encodes CDR1 MNHEY and CDR2 SVGAGI. J lost 6 bases, V lost 6 bases, and 8 bases had no gene match. The CDR3 protein is CASRRGGAGQPQHF. In DNA, the CDR3 is TGTGCCAGCAGGAGAGGGGGCGCGGGTCAGCCCCAGCATTTT.

V is TRBV5-1 and J is TRBJ2-4; unclear D gene. The CDR3 extends over 14 amino acids. Trimming left V 3 bases short and J 5 bases short, with 12 bases between. CDR1 and CDR2 (germline): SGHRS, YFSETQ. The CDR3 DNA reads as TGCGCCAGCAGCTCCCCCGACACGGAAAACATTCAGTACTTC. As protein: CASSSPDTENIQYF.

This clone was recorded only once. V is TRBV28 and J is TRBJ1-4, with 7 bases identical to TRBD1. Germline assignment: CDR1 MDHEN and CDR2 SYDVKM. This CDR3 has 14 amino acids. The V and J ends lost 9 bases and 5 bases, in that order; junction bases with no gene match: 9. The CDR3: CARKQGNGNEKLFF. CDR3 DNA: TGTGCCAGGAAACAGGGGAACGGGAATGAAAAACTGTTTTTT. Combining the CDR3 with reference TRBV28 and TRBJ1-4 gives the whole variable domain DVKVTQSSRYLVKRTGEKVFLECVQDMDHENMFWYRQDPGLGLRLIYFSYDVKMKEKGDIPEGYSVSREKKERFSLILESASTNQTSMYLCARKQGNGNEKLFFGSGTQLSVL.

The sample holds a few counts of this clone. The genes are TRBV2 and TRBJ1-2; no firm D call. V was pared by 8 bases and J by 4 bases, with 17 bases between. The CDR3 runs to 14 residues. Germline V gene sequence: CDR1 SNHLY, CDR2 FYNNEI. CDR3 DNA: TGTGCCAGCCTCCTAGACGGAACCCTCTATGGCTACACCTTC. It yields the protein CASLLDGTLYGYTF.

This clone turned up a few times. The genes are TRBV5-1 and TRBJ1-2; 7 bases fit TRBD1. CDR3 length equals 17 residues. Trimming removed 0 bases from V and 2 bases from J; junction bases left unmatched: 10. Germline V gene sequence: CDR1 SGHRS, CDR2 YFSETQ. The CDR3 loop reads CASSLARAQTGNYGYTF. In DNA form, the CDR3 reads TGCGCCAGCAGCTTGGCGCGGGCCCAGACAGGGAACTATGGCTACACCTTC.

V usage is TRBV19 and J usage is TRBJ2-1; D is ambiguous. Germline values: CDR1 LNHDA, CDR2 SQIVND (reference sequence). The CDR3 totals 13 residues. Trimming stripped 5 bases from V and 2 bases from J, with 7 bases between. The CDR3 protein is CASSYRAYNEQFF. CDR3 coding DNA: TGTGCCAGTAGTTACCGGGCCTACAATGAGCAGTTCTTC. Full variable domain (remainder filled in from reference TRBV19 and TRBJ2-1): DGGITQSPKYLFRKEGQNVTLSCEQNLNHDAMYWYRQDPGQGLRLIYYSQIVNDFQKGDIAEGYSVSREKKESFPLTVTSAQKNPTAFYLCASSYRAYNEQFFGPGTRLTVL.

The CDR3 DNA is TGCGCCAGCAGCCGCATACCGGGACACGGCTCGAGAACTGAAGCTTTCTTT. It encodes CASSRIPGHGSRTEAFF. This sequence joins TRBV4-1 and TRBJ1-1, with D possibly being TRBD1 (6 bases). The CDR3 runs 17 residues. Germline V CDR1 and CDR2: MGHRA, YSYEKL. Trimming stripped 4 bases from V and 5 bases from J, with 23 bases between.

V and J are TRBV5-6 and TRBJ2-1; 8 nucleotides line up with TRBD2. V lost 3 bases and J lost 7; bases outside the gene matches: 15. CDR3 length: 17 residues. Germline V CDR1 and CDR2: SGHDT, YYEEEE. Here the CDR3 DNA reads TGTGCCAGCAGCTCCCCTCGGGAGGGGGGATTGGGGAATGAGCAGTTCTTC. This gives the protein CASSSPREGGLGNEQFF.